In this sample, the clone carrying this TCR beta chain turned up a few times. The sample is drawn from a study of blood T cell repertoires in COVID-19. This CDR3 has 15 amino acids. Germline V CDR1 and CDR2: SGHTA, FQGNSA. The V end was cut by 3 bases, the J end by 1 base, with 12 bases between. Source study methods: Amplification with reference gene primers provided the estimates of nucleated cell counts. TCRdb keeps only in-frame clones here, not all; method: immunoSEQ multiplex PCR. V, J and clone size were drawn from that table, and D and trimming were deduced from the DNA. The repertoire includes over 250,000 clones, over 80% of them detected once, and 10% to 13% sits in the top ten.

The sequence was collected from a woman in her 70s with COVID-19, enrolled during active disease. Sequencing was carried out using peripheral blood. This chain uses TRBV7-2 with TRBJ1-1, with D hard to call. CDR3 protein: CASSFSPGGNTEAFF. In nucleotides, the CDR3 is TGTGCCAGCAGCTTTAGCCCAGGAGGGAACACTGAAGCTTTCTTT.